Listed below are T cell receptor beta chains from one sample, sequenced in a study of response to subunit inactivated influenza vaccine. In TCRdb, the RT-PCR reads were re-called with MiXCR into one record per CDR3 protein. This table holds under 800,000 distinct CDR3 sequences, approximately 14% found once. The sample consisted of PBMCs from blood, taken 14 to 15 days before vaccination. Receptors were obtained from a man aged 50 to 60 who received an inactivated influenza vaccine. Both conserved end residues are part of each CDR3. D genes are given only for firm matches. Clone size is shown for a subset of rows, as once, few, many or a class of expanded clone.

>-|-|TRBV28|TRBJ2-1
TGTGCCAGCAGCGGCCGGAGCGATTACAATGAGCAGTTCTTC
CASSGRSDYNEQFF
>TRBD1|many|TRBV7-2|TRBJ1-6
TGTGCCAGCAGCTTGAGTGGGGACAGCTATAATTCACCCCTCCACTTT
CASSLSGDSYNSPLHF
>TRBD1|-|TRBV4-1|TRBJ2-7
TGCGCCAGCAGCCAAATAACAGGGGGCGGCGAGCAGTACTTC
CASSQITGGGEQYF
>TRBD1|once|TRBV18|TRBJ2-5
TGTGCCAGCTCACCCGGGACAGGGGGCGCGGTGAAGACCCAGTACTTC
CASSPGTGGAVKTQYF
>-|-|TRBV4-1|TRBJ2-5
TGCGCCAGCAGCCTTGCGGGACACCCAGAGGAGACCCAGTACTTC
CASSLAGHPEETQYF
>TRBD1|-|TRBV3-1|TRBJ2-1
TGTGCCAGCAGCCAAAGGCCGGACAGGGCCAATGAGCAGTTCTTC
CASSQRPDRANEQFF
>-|-|TRBV12-3/TRBV12-4|TRBJ2-3
TGTGCCAGCAGTCCCGACAGCCCAGATACGCAGTATTTT
CASSPDSPDTQYF
>-|many|TRBV28|TRBJ2-2
TGTGCCAGCACCGGGGACACCGGGGAGCTGTTTTTT
CASTGDTGELFF
>-|-|TRBV7-2|TRBJ1-2
TGTGCCAGCAGCTCCCGGACGGTTAACTATGGCTACACCTTC
CASSSRTVNYGYTF
>-|few|TRBV5-1|TRBJ1-3
TGCGCCAGCAGCTCCCGGACAGCGGACTCTGGAAACACCATATATTTT
CASSSRTADSGNTIYF
>-|few|TRBV28|TRBJ1-5
TGTGCCAGCAGGCGCCGGGACACCAATCAGCCCCAGCATTTT
CASRRRDTNQPQHF
>-|many|TRBV28|TRBJ1-5
TGTGCCAGCAGTTTCGGTCTTAGCAATCAGCCCCAGCATTTT
CASSFGLSNQPQHF
>-|few|TRBV7-8|TRBJ2-4
TGTGCCAGCAGCTTAGTACCCTCTCCGCAAAACATTCAGTACTTC
CASSLVPSPQNIQYF
>-|few|TRBV29-1|TRBJ2-5
TGCAGCGCCGGACCGAGACTCCAAGAGACCCAGTACTTC
CSAGPRLQETQYF
>TRBD2|-|TRBV7-2|TRBJ2-1
TGTGCCAGCAGCTTAGCCAGTATTCGCGGGGGGGCACCCAATGAGCAGTTCTTC
CASSLASIRGGAPNEQFF
>-|many|TRBV6-5|TRBJ1-2
TGTGCCAGCAGCTTAATGCTTGGACAGCACCCACTCCTCGGTGGCTACACCTTC
CASSLMLGQHPLLGGYTF
>-|many|TRBV12-5|TRBJ1-1
TGTGCTAGTGGTTTGCGGGCGAACACTGAAGCTTTCTTT
CASGLRANTEAFF
>TRBD2|-|TRBV6-2/TRBV6-3|TRBJ2-2
TGTGCCAGCAGTTACACGGGACTAGCGAGCACCGGGGAGCTGTTTTTT
CASSYTGLASTGELFF
>TRBD1|-|TRBV10-3|TRBJ2-2
TGTGCCATCAGAGAAGGAAACAGGGGGAGGAACACCGGGGAGCTGTTTTTT
CAIREGNRGRNTGELFF
>-|-|TRBV7-2|TRBJ2-7
TGTGCCAGCAGCTTAGCGCATATCGATGAGCAGTACTTC
CASSLAHIDEQYF
>-|-|TRBV20-1|TRBJ1-4
TGCAGTGCTAGCCCTCGCGACAGGCTTCGCGAAAAACTGTTTTTT
CSASPRDRLREKLFF
>-|many|TRBV3-1|TRBJ1-1
TGTGCCAGCAGCCTCGTAGAGGGCACTGAAGCTTTCTTT
CASSLVEGTEAFF
>-|-|TRBV4-2|TRBJ2-3
TGTGCCAGCAGACCTCGACAGGAAAAAACCACAATAAGTAGCACAGATACGCAGTATTTT
CASRPRQEKTTISSTDTQYF
>-|-|TRBV28|TRBJ2-5
TGTGCCAGCACGCAAGAGGCGTTTACCGGGGCCCAGTACTTC
CASTQEAFTGAQYF
>TRBD1|-|TRBV5-6|TRBJ1-5
TGTGCCAGCAGCTCCAGACAGGGGGATGAGCCCCAGCATTTT
CASSSRQGDEPQHF
>-|-|TRBV20-1|TRBJ2-1
TGCAGTGCTAGGGCGGTGCTGATGAACAATGAGCAGTTCTTC
CSARAVLMNNEQFF
>-|-|TRBV5-1|TRBJ2-3
TGCGCCAGCAGCCCCAGCAGGGGGGGATCAGATACGCAGTATTTT
CASSPSRGGSDTQYF
>-|-|TRBV12-3/TRBV12-4|TRBJ2-3
TGTGCCAGCAGTTTCGACGGTTTGAGCACAGATACGCAGTATTTT
CASSFDGLSTDTQYF
>TRBD1|-|TRBV20-1|TRBJ2-7
TGCAGTGCTAGCGGACAGGTCTACGAGCAGTACTTC
CSASGQVYEQYF
>-|few|TRBV12-3/TRBV12-4|TRBJ1-4
TGTGCCAGCAGTTTGACCAGGGGAGAAAAACTGTTTTTT
CASSLTRGEKLFF
>-|-|TRBV9|TRBJ2-3
TGTGCCAGCAGCCCCCCTAGTGGGGGGGGCAGGGATACGCAGTATTTT
CASSPPSGGGRDTQYF
>-|-|TRBV7-2|TRBJ2-3
TGTGCCAGCAGCTTAAGAGGCCGCAGCGCAGATACGCAGTATTTT
CASSLRGRSADTQYF
>-|few|TRBV4-2|TRBJ1-2
TGTGCCAGCAGCCACCTGTCGTTGCTCTCTAAAGACGGTAACTATGGCTACACCTTC
CASSHLSLLSKDGNYGYTF
>-|few|TRBV25-1|TRBJ1-6
TGTGCCAGCACTGGGCGCTCCTATAATTCACCCCTCCACTTT
CASTGRSYNSPLHF
>-|-|TRBV7-8|TRBJ2-3
TGTGCCAGCAGCCGAAGTCACACAGATACGCAGTATTTT
CASSRSHTDTQYF
>TRBD1|few|TRBV15|TRBJ2-1
TGTGCCACCAGCAGGAAGGGACAGACAAATGAGCAGTTCTTC
CATSRKGQTNEQFF